Sequencing of this T cell receptor beta chain was carried out in a study of monozygotic twins with inflammatory bowel disease. Note on this clonotype: Its specificity is not known.

Study-wide results and caveats: Lower TCRbeta diversity (inverse Simpson) was seen in IBD patients than in healthy co-twins. People with IBD had fewer clonotypes in common with others than healthy twins did, especially with disease activity.

This CDR3 is built from 13 residues. The UMIs carried a 6-nucleotide sample barcode, and they were added by template switching. Using the 5' RACE reads, TCRdb records one entry per CDR3 protein without DNA. The repertoire table contains about 300,000 distinct CDR3 sequences. Sequencing used blood. This sequence originates from a human donor with ulcerative colitis or Crohn's disease, or a healthy co-twin of an affected twin (not recorded which). The V call is TRBV12-3 or TRBV12-4, the J call TRBJ2-1. The CDR3 reads CASRVTKVHEQFF.